This T cell receptor beta chain was identified during a study of beta chain features in type 1 diabetes. Study details: The patient and healthy donor groups were comparable for age, gender and cell yields.

Study-wide findings and caveats: Reduced insertions and increased deletions marked VDJ junctions in type 1 diabetes patients. In all four CD4+ subsets, TCRB CDR3 length was significantly, moderately reduced in type 1 diabetes.

Remarks on this clone: The target antigen is unknown. This sample includes further DNA sequences coding for the same CDR3.

CDR3 length: 15 amino acids. Germline values: CDR1 MNHNS, CDR2 SASEGT. V gave up 2 bases and J gave up 2 bases; unmatched junction bases: 2. Sequenced material consisted of expressed TCRB transcripts (all of the isolated RNA was reverse transcribed). The data were produced by immunoSEQ multiplex PCR, yet TCRdb's version contains in-frame clones alone and is incomplete. The table shows 400,000 or so clones, with 9.5% to 10% occurring only once. V and J are TRBV6-1 and TRBJ2-1; 8 bases are shared with TRBD1. The sample was central memory CD4+ T cells from blood. This TCR came from a man between 25 and 39 years old with type 1 diabetes. The CDR3 DNA is TGTGCCAGCAGTGAACAGGGGGCAGCCTACAATGAGCAGTTCTTC. Amino acids: CASSEQGAAYNEQFF.